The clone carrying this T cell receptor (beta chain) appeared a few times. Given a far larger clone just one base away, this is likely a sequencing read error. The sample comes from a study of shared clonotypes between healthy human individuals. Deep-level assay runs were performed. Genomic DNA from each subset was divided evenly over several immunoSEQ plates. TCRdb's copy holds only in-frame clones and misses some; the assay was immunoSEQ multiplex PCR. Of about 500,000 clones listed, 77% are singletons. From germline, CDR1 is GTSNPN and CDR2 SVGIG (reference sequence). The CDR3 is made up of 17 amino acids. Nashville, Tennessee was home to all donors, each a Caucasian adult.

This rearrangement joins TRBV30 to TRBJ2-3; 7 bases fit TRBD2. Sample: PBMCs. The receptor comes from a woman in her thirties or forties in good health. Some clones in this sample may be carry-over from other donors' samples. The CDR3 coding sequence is TGTGCCTGGAGTAGCACGGGAGGAGAGATAATCACAGATACGCGGTATTTT. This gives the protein CAWSSTGGEIITDTRYF.